This T cell receptor beta chain emerged from a study of T cells in Graves' hyperthyroidism and ophthalmopathy. General study findings and limits: Most thyroid-expanded clonotypes above 0.001 were also found in blood.

Concerning this clonotype: Its antigen is as yet unknown.

Not enrolled were patients with uncontrolled infection, other autoimmune disease, pregnancy or lactation. Clinical symptoms, serum thyroxine and TRAb, thyroid ultrasound and orbital computed tomography together formed the diagnostic basis. Predating any ophthalmopathy symptoms, the blood sample was taken at first hyperthyroidism diagnosis. Amplification yielded TCR beta CDR3 regions, with RNA transcripts as the source. Carried out on the TCR CDR3, a first-round RT-PCR used the HTBI primer set. TCRdb ran MiXCR on the multiplex PCR reads and lists one entry per CDR3 protein. Of hundreds of thousands of distinct CDR3 sequences in the sample, over 15% are singletons; the top ten hold 16%. V was cut by 5 bases and J by 4 bases, with 17 bases left in between. Germline V lookup: CDR1 LNHDA, CDR2 SQIVND (reference sequence). The CDR3 has 15 amino acids.

The clonotype comes from a woman aged 50 to 60 with Graves' hyperthyroidism that later progressed to Graves' ophthalmopathy. Sample: blood. V gene TRBV19 combines with J gene TRBJ1-1; D is unresolved. This CDR3 reads CASSFRRGSSTEAFF. CDR3 coding DNA: TGTGCCAGTAGTTTCAGGAGAGGGTCGAGCACTGAAGCTTTCTTT.